The table lists the clone carrying this TCR beta chain with a few counts. This sample was taken from a study of blood T cell repertoires in COVID-19. For the study at large: T cells, B-cell-depleted T cells, or PBMCs provided the cDNA or gDNA that served as material.

Per the authors' pipeline: Estimates of nucleated cell counts were drawn from the amplification of reference gene primers. Data came from immunoSEQ multiplex PCR; TCRdb stores just in-frame clones and leaves some out. The V and J calls and the clone size are those of that table, but D and trimming were determined from the DNA. Counted here are approximately 150,000 clones, around four fifths occurring once; the ten biggest clones make up about 2.5%. V was trimmed by 6 bases and J by 3 bases, leaving 14 bases between them. Germline lookup yields CDR1 SGHAT and CDR2 FQDESV (reference sequence). The length of the CDR3 is 14 residues.

The source of this sequence is a woman older than 75 with COVID-19, enrolled during active disease. The source material was peripheral blood. This chain uses TRBV11-1 with TRBJ1-2, with D possibly TRBD1 on 5 matching bases. CDR3 amino acids: CASSSRTNYYGYTF. The CDR3 DNA reads TGTGCCAGCAGTTCGAGGACAAACTACTATGGCTACACCTTC.